This T cell receptor (beta chain) was observed in a study of blood T cells in healthy people across ages. V dropped 5 bases and J dropped 1; count of bases not matched to a gene: 5. Germline lookup yields CDR1 SGHDN and CDR2 FVKESK. The CDR3 covers 14 residues. A J-beta primer mix and a sample-barcoded 5' primer were used in a second PCR of roughly 7 to 12 cycles. Via MiXCR, TCRdb re-called the 5' RACE reads, giving one row per CDR3 protein. The top ten clones hold roughly 13% of a sample with fewer than 900,000 distinct CDR3 sequences, roughly 34% of them seen once. This clonotype was seen many times.

This chain connects TRBV14 to TRBJ2-7; 7 nucleotides line up with TRBD1. Sequencing used blood. The receptor was isolated from a man between 18 and 29 years old in good health. This chain's CDR3 is CASSARGNSYEQYF. CDR3 DNA sequence: TGTGCCAGCAGCGCCAGGGGGAATTCCTACGAGCAGTACTTC.